The clone carrying this T cell receptor beta chain was counted a single time. The antigen remains unidentified. These data originate in a study of shared clonotypes between healthy human individuals. Broader study findings: Having only a few donors restricted how much genetic and exposure-history diversity was captured.

Clones were read by immunoSEQ multiplex PCR, and TCRdb kept only the in-frame ones, dropping some. The sample consists of approximately 530,000 clones, about 95% of them appearing once. CDR3 size: 14 residues. V was clipped by 5 bases and J by 7 bases; unmatched bases: 9. Germline values: CDR1 MNHEY, CDR2 SMNVEV (reference sequence). This sequence joins TRBV27 and TRBJ2-7; 9 bases map to TRBD2. The receptor comes from a woman under 40 in good health. Sample: naive CD4+ T cells sorted from blood. Noted subset: CD45RA+ positively selected. The CDR3 DNA reads as TGTGCCAGCAGTCTTTCGGTAGCGGGGGCGGAGCAGTACTTC. Its protein product is CASSLSVAGAEQYF.